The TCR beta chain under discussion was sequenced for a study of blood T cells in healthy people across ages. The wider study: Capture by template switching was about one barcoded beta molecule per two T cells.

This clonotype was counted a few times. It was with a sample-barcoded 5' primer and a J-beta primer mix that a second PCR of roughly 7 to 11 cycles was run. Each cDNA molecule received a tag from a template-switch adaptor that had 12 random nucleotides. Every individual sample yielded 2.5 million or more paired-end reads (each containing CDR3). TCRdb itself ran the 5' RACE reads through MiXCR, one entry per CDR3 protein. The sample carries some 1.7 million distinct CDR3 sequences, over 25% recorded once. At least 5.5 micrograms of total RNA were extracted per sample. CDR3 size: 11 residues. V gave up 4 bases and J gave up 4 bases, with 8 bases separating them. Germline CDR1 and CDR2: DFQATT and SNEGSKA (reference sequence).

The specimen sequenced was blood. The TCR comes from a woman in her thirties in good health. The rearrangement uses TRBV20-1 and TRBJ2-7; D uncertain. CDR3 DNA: TGCAGTGCTATGACTGGGTACGAGCAGTACTTC. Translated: CSAMTGYEQYF.